This TCR beta chain was profiled in a study of cytomegalovirus exposure and HLA in healthy donors. Study results and limitations: Exclusion as indistinguishable affected some V segments, including TRBV6-2 and TRBV6-3. The study reported that TCR beta sequences accurately predicted HLA-A and HLA-B alleles in most subjects. In a later analysis, parvovirus B19, influenza, CMV and Epstein-Barr virus appeared linked to several top co-occurrence clusters. The authors later found most CMV-associated TCR beta chains appeared HLA-restricted.

Deletions cut 0 bases from V and 1 base from J, with 3 bases between. Germline loops: CDR1 MNHEY, CDR2 SMNVEV (reference sequence). The CDR3 length is 13 residues. Points on this clone: The target antigen is unknown.

The PCR had 60 Vbeta and 13 Jbeta primers. The data were produced by immunoSEQ multiplex PCR, yet TCRdb's version contains in-frame clones alone and is incomplete. The table lists 150,000 to 200,000 clones, around 80% of them singletons. The sample comprised PBMCs. The receptor was isolated from a woman in her fifties or sixties in good health and CMV-seropositive. The genes are TRBV27 and TRBJ1-2; D remains ambiguous. CDR3 in amino acids: CASSLSHNYGYTF. In DNA form, the CDR3 reads TGTGCCAGCAGTTTATCCCATAACTATGGCTACACCTTC.